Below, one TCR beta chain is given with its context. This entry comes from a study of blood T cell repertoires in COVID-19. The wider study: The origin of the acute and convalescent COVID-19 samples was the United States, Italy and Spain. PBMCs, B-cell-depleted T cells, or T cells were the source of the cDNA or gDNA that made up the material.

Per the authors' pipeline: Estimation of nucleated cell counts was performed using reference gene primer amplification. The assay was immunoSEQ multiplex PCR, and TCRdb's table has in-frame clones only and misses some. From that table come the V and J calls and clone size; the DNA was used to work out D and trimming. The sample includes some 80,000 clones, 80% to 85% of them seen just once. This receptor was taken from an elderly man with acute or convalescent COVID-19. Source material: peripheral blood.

CDR3 in amino acids: CSVERPDRDTQYF. The CDR3 bases are TGCAGCGTTGAAAGGCCCGACAGGGATACGCAGTATTTT. The chain links TRBV29-1 to TRBJ2-3; weak D call: TRBD1 (6 bases). V was pared by 2 bases and J by 6 bases, with 12 bases between. There are 13 residues in the CDR3. In germline, CDR1 is SQVTM, CDR2 ANQGSEA.